Below, 18 T cell receptor beta chains from the same sample are listed, as sequenced in a study of OX40 agonist ivuxolimab in advanced cancers. The assay was immunoSEQ multiplex PCR, and TCRdb's table has in-frame clones only and misses some. The sample shows 70,000 to 85,000 clones, about 93% of them seen only once. Sequenced here: CD4+ or CD8+ T cells sorted from blood, sampled in a trial of the OX40 agonist ivuxolimab. The receptors originated from an adult with an advanced solid tumor such as melanoma, head and neck, liver or kidney cancer.

V is TRBV5-1 and J is TRBJ1-2; 8 bases fit TRBD1. Germline lookup yields CDR1 SGHRS and CDR2 YFSETQ. V lost 2 bases and J lost 4; bases outside the gene matches: 7. CDR3 length equals 15 residues. The CDR3: CASSLYRGSGYGYTF. The CDR3 nucleotides are TGCGCCAGCAGCTTATACAGGGGGAGCGGCTATGGCTACACCTTC. The whole variable domain, remainder taken from reference TRBV5-1 and TRBJ1-2, is KAGVTQTPRYLIKTRGQQVTLSCSPISGHRSVSWYQQTPGQGLQFLFEYFSETQRNKGNFPGRFSGRQFSNSRSEMNVSTLELGDSALYLCASSLYRGSGYGYTFGSGTRLTVV.

This chain connects TRBV5-1 to TRBJ1-2; maybe TRBD1 (5 bases). V gave up 4 bases and J gave up 8 bases, with 12 bases separating them. The CDR3 is 12 residues long. Germline CDR1 is SGHRS and CDR2 is YFSETQ. CDR3 sequence reads: CASSRGTEGYTF. CDR3 coding DNA: TGCGCCAGCAGCCGGGGGACCGAGGGCTACACCTTC.

J is TRBJ2-7 and V is TRBV27; 13 bases map to TRBD2. This CDR3 contains 16 residues. With V trimmed by 8 bases and J by 1 base, 8 bases remained unmatched. Germline V gene lookup returns CDR1 MNHEY and CDR2 SMNVEV (reference sequence). DNA for the CDR3: TGTGCCAGCGGAGGGGGGACTAGCGGGAAGTCCTACGAGCAGTACTTC. The encoded protein is CASGGGTSGKSYEQYF.

Here the CDR3 DNA reads TGTGCCAGCAGCTCCCTCGACAGGGGGCTAGACTATGGCTACACCTTC. Translating it yields CASSSLDRGLDYGYTF. This chain connects TRBV11-2 to TRBJ1-2, with 10 bases matching TRBD1. V shed 4 bases, J shed 3 bases, and the junction held 8 bases outside the gene matches. This CDR3 is built from 16 residues. Per the germline V gene, CDR1 is SGHAT and CDR2 is FQNNGV.

The chain couples TRBV19 to TRBJ1-2, with TRBD1 matching over 7 bases. V shed 10 bases and J 4 bases; nucleotides not matched to a gene: 15. This CDR3 region has 15 residues. Germline V CDR1 and CDR2: LNHDA, SQIVND (reference sequence). For the CDR3, the DNA is TGTGCCACTGGGGTCGGGACAGCCGTCCCCTATGGCTACACCTTC. Amino acid sequence: CATGVGTAVPYGYTF. Using reference TRBV19 and TRBJ1-2 for the parts outside the CDR3, the full variable domain is DGGITQSPKYLFRKEGQNVTLSCEQNLNHDAMYWYRQDPGQGLRLIYYSQIVNDFQKGDIAEGYSVSREKKESFPLTVTSAQKNPTAFYLCATGVGTAVPYGYTFGSGTRLTVV.

V usage is TRBV9 and J usage is TRBJ2-5; the D gene is possibly TRBD2 (6 bases). CDR3 size: 14 residues. CDR1 and CDR2 (germline): SGDLS, YYNGEE. Trimming cost V 1 base and J 9 bases, with 16 bases left between them. The CDR3 region has the DNA TGTGCCAGCAGCGTAAGTGAGCTCCCGGGGGCCCAGTACTTC. Amino acid sequence: CASSVSELPGAQYF. Full variable domain (rest looked up from reference TRBV9 and TRBJ2-5): DSGVTQTPKHLITATGQRVTLRCSPRSGDLSVYWYQQSLDQGLQFLIQYYNGEERAKGNILERFSAQQFPDLHSELNLSSLELGDSALYFCASSVSELPGAQYFGPGTRLLVL.

This sequence joins TRBV6-5 and TRBJ2-7; possible D gene TRBD1, 5 bases. The V end was cut by 7 bases, the J end by 6 bases, with 7 bases between. CDR3 length: 10 amino acids. Germline assignment: CDR1 MNHEY and CDR2 SVGAGI. The CDR3 protein is CASKGSEQYF. As DNA, the CDR3 is TGTGCCAGCAAGGGGTCCGAGCAGTACTTC.

The chain is built from TRBV19 and TRBJ2-3; the match to TRBD1 covers 7 bases. V was clipped by 4 bases and J by 4 bases; unmatched bases: 5. Germline V CDR1 and CDR2: LNHDA, SQIVND (reference sequence). The CDR3 runs 14 residues. The CDR3 region is CASSTTGNPDTQYF. The CDR3 DNA is TGTGCCAGTAGTACGACAGGGAACCCAGATACGCAGTATTTT.

V usage is TRBV7-9 and J usage is TRBJ2-7, with D perhaps matching TRBD1 (6 bases). Per germline, CDR1 SEHNR and CDR2 FQNEAQ (reference sequence). This CDR3 comprises 15 residues. Trimming stripped 5 bases from V and 0 bases from J, with 14 bases between. The CDR3 reads CASSAWGPSSYEQYF. In DNA, the CDR3 is TGTGCCAGCAGCGCTTGGGGGCCGAGCTCCTACGAGCAGTACTTC. Full variable domain (missing parts from reference TRBV7-9 and TRBJ2-7): DTGVSQNPRHKITKRGQNVTFRCDPISEHNRLYWYRQTLGQGPEFLTYFQNEAQLEKSRLLSDRFSAERPKGSFSTLEIQRTEQGDSAMYLCASSAWGPSSYEQYFGPGTRLTVT.

This clone has only one observation. A read error may produce the germline difference seen at one junction end. This chain links TRBV7-9 with TRBJ1-2; D uncertain. The CDR3 spans 12 residues. Germline values: CDR1 SEHNR, CDR2 FQNEAQ (reference sequence). The CDR3 loop reads CASSLGSYGYTF. CDR3 bases: TGTGCCAGCAGTTTAGGGTCCTATGGCTACACCTTC.

The V gene is TRBV4-1, the J gene TRBJ2-7, with a weak D call TRBD2 (5 bases). Germline values: CDR1 MGHRA, CDR2 YSYEKL. Trimming cost V 1 base and J 2 bases, with 9 bases left between them. The CDR3 covers 14 residues. As DNA, the CDR3 is TGCGCCAGCAGCCAAGGCGTCGGGGCCTACGAGCAGTACTTC. Translated, it gives CASSQGVGAYEQYF.

This chain links TRBV5-6 with TRBJ2-3; D gene uncertain. This CDR3 spans 14 amino acids. V lost 0 bases to trimming and J lost 2 bases, with 7 bases between them. CDR1 is SGHDT and CDR2 is YYEEEE in the germline V gene. The CDR3 DNA is TGTGCCAGCAGCTTGGGACGGACCACAGATACGCAGTATTTT. Translated: CASSLGRTTDTQYF.

This clone was found once. The gene calls are TRBV7-9 and TRBJ2-1, with a possible D match to TRBD2 (5 bases). This CDR3 region has 14 residues. V shed 1 base and J shed 10 bases, with 14 bases lying between them. Germline loops: CDR1 SEHNR, CDR2 FQNEAQ (reference sequence). The CDR3 coding sequence is TGTGCCAGCAGCTTAGAAACAAACCGGGGAGAGCAGTTCTTC. Amino acids: CASSLETNRGEQFF.

This clone has just a few counts. The J gene is TRBJ2-1, the V gene TRBV10-1, with 8 bases matching TRBD2. The CDR3 is 14 residues long. Germline-derived CDR1 and CDR2 are WNHNN and SYGVQD (reference sequence). V was pared by 3 bases and J by 7 bases, with 5 bases of the junction left unmatched. In DNA, the CDR3 is TGCGCCAGCAGTGATGCTAGCGGGTATAATGAGCAGTTCTTC. This sequence encodes CASSDASGYNEQFF.

A remark on this clone: Other nucleotide sequences from this sample produce the same CDR3. The V call is TRBV19, the J call TRBJ1-5; D perhaps matches TRBD1 (5 bases). Germline assignment: CDR1 LNHDA and CDR2 SQIVND (reference sequence). This CDR3 region has 15 residues. V shed 3 bases and J shed 3 bases, with 12 bases lying between them. CDR3 protein: CASSIWGGDNQPQHF. CDR3 in DNA: TGTGCCAGTAGTATTTGGGGGGGGGACAATCAGCCCCAGCATTTT.

The genes are TRBV4-3 and TRBJ1-2, with D hard to call. CDR1 and CDR2 (germline): LGHNA, YSLEER. Trimming removed 1 base at V and 2 bases at J, with 8 bases between. The CDR3 has 14 residues. The CDR3 sequence: CASSQVTRNYGYTF. CDR3 nucleotide sequence: TGCGCCAGCAGCCAAGTTACGCGGAACTATGGCTACACCTTC.

The chain combines TRBV30 with TRBJ2-1; TRBD2 is a possible D gene (6 bases). The V and J ends lost 1 base and 8 bases respectively, with 15 bases between them. Germline V gives CDR1 GTSNPN, CDR2 SVGIG (reference sequence). The CDR3 has 14 residues. CDR3 DNA: TGTGCCTGGAGTGCGGGACTCCCGAATGATGAGCAGTTCTTC. It specifies CAWSAGLPNDEQFF.

DNA for the CDR3: TGCGCCAGCAGCCAAGGCATATTAGCGGGAGCCGGGGAGCTGTTTTTT. It encodes CASSQGILAGAGELFF. The rearrangement links TRBV4-3 to TRBJ2-2, with 9 bases that match TRBD2. V shed 1 base, J shed 6 bases, and the junction held 6 bases outside the gene matches. Germline assignment: CDR1 LGHNA and CDR2 YSLEER. This CDR3 comprises 16 residues.